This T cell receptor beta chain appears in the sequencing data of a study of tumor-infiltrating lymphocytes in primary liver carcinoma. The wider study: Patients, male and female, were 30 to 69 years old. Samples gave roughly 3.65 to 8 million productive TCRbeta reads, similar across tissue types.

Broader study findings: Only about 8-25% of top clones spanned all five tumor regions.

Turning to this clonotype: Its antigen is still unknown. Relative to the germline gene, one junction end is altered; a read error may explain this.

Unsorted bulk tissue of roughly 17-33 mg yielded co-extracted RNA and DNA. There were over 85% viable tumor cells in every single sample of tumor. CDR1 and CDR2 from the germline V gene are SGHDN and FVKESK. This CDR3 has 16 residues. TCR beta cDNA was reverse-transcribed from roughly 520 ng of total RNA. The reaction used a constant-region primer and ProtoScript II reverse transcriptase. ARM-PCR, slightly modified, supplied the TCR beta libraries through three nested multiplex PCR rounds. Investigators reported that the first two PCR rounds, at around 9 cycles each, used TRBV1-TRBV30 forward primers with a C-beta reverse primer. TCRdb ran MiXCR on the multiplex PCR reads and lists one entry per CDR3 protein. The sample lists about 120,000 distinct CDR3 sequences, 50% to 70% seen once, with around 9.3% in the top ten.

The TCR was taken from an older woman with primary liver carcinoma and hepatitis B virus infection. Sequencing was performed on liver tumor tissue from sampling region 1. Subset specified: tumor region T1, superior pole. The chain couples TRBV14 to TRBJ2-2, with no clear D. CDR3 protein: CASSQVSVLNIGELFF. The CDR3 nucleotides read TGTGCCAGCAGCCAAGTTTCGGTATTGAACATCGGGGAGCTGTTTTTT.